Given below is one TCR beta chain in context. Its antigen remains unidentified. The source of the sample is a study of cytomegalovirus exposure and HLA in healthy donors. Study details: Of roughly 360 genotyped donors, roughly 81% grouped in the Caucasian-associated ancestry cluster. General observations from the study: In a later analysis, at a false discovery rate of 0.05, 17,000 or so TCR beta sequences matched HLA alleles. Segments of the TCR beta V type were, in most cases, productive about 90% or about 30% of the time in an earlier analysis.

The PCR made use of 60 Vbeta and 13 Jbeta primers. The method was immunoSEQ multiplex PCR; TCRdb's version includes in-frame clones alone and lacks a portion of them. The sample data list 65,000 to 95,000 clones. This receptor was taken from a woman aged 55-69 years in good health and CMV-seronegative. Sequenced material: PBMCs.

The CDR3 spells CASSFTGTGGSRVYGYTF. CDR3 DNA: TGTGCCAGCAGCTTCACCGGGACAGGGGGATCTAGAGTCTATGGCTACACCTTC. The rearrangement links TRBV7-9 to TRBJ1-2, with TRBD1 identical over 11 bases. Germline loops: CDR1 SEHNR, CDR2 FQNEAQ (reference sequence). V shed 3 bases and J 4 bases; nucleotides not matched to a gene: 13. The length of the CDR3 is 18 residues.